A single sample is the source of the 4 T cell receptor beta chains below, sequenced in a study of Ad26.COV2.S vaccination and SARS-CoV-2 variants. Generated by immunoSEQ multiplex PCR, the TCRdb table keeps only in-frame clones and is missing some. Of around 300,000 clones in the sample, 75% to 90% were seen once. Described treatment: some 20 received Ad26.COV2.S at low or high dose, single or two shots; about 5 received placebo; per-sample allocation not given. Sampling took place 63 days after the first vaccine or placebo injection. The sample was peripheral blood, taken in a trial of Ad26.COV2.S vaccine versus placebo. These receptors came from a person between 18 and 65 years old who received the Ad26.COV2.S COVID-19 vaccine or a placebo.

The chain has TRBV19 and TRBJ2-5; D is perhaps TRBD2 (5 bases). The germline V gene has CDR1 LNHDA and CDR2 SQIVND (reference sequence). The CDR3 contains 15 residues. V shed 6 bases and J shed 1 base, with 15 bases lying between them. CDR3 nucleotides: TGTGCCAGTAGGCCGGGGTCGTGGGTCCAAGAGACCCAGTACTTC. Protein: CASRPGSWVQETQYF.

The chain combines TRBV5-6 with TRBJ2-7; 11 nucleotides align to TRBD2. The CDR3 totals 16 residues. Losses at the gene ends were 4 bases for V and 3 bases for J; bases not matched to a gene: 9. Germline V gives CDR1 SGHDT, CDR2 YYEEEE. CDR3 nucleotides: TGTGCCAGCAGCGAATCTAGCGGGAGGATTGACTACGAGCAGTACTTC. This encodes CASSESSGRIDYEQYF. The full variable domain, in which reference TRBV5-6 and TRBJ2-7 provide the parts outside the CDR3, is DAGVTQSPTHLIKTRGQQVTLRCSPKSGHDTVSWYQQALGQGPQFIFQYYEEEERQRGNFPDRFSGHQFPNYSSELNVNALLLGDSALYLCASSESSGRIDYEQYFGPGTRLTVT.

V is TRBV4-3 and J is TRBJ1-5; no clear D gene. Germline V gene lookup returns CDR1 LGHNA and CDR2 YSLEER. Between the trimmed V and J ends, which lost 3 bases and 3 bases, there was a span of 6 bases. The CDR3 is made up of 13 amino acids. This CDR3 reads CASSHGPNQPQHF. The CDR3 bases are TGCGCCAGCAGCCACGGACCCAATCAGCCCCAGCATTTT.

The chain carries TRBV28 and TRBJ1-4, with D possibly matching TRBD1 (6 bases). CDR1 and CDR2 from the germline V gene are MDHEN and SYDVKM. V was clipped by 2 bases and J by 8 bases, with 15 bases between them. The CDR3 contains 15 residues. The CDR3 loop is CASSLVSGVEEKLFF. The CDR3 DNA sequence: TGTGCCAGCAGTTTAGTTTCAGGGGTGGAAGAAAAACTGTTTTTT.